This TCR beta chain was found in a study of blood T cells in healthy people across ages. For the study at large: Through template switching, about one barcoded beta molecule was captured per two T cells, as measured in model experiments. Study findings and constraints: In long-lived donors, naive CD4+ cell counts and diversity exceeded those of aged donors. Naive T cell percentage strongly correlated with TCR beta diversity.

The length of the CDR3 is 13 residues. The germline V gene encodes CDR1 SQVTM and CDR2 ANQGSEA. The germline V and J ends were trimmed by 4 bases and 1 base, with 7 bases remaining between them. This clonotype has only a few counts. Its antigen is unidentified. A second 7 to 11 cycle PCR used barcoded and J-beta primers. TCRdb passed the 5' RACE reads through MiXCR, listing each CDR3 protein once. The table records hundreds of thousands of distinct CDR3 sequences, roughly 25% of them present only once. These data were likewise used in another study, on T cells of mothers and their children.

The TCR originated in a boy between 10 and 17 years old in good health. The genes are TRBV29-1 and TRBJ2-2; D might be TRBD2 (5 bases). The sequenced sample consisted of blood. CDR3 nucleotides: TGCAGCGTTGGCGGGTTGAACACCGGGGAGCTGTTTTTT. This encodes CSVGGLNTGELFF.